These 19 T cell receptor beta chains were all obtained from the same sample, sequenced in a study of blood T cell repertoires in COVID-19. Using immunoSEQ multiplex PCR, the repertoire was profiled, and TCRdb retains in-frame clones only, with some absent. The table has roughly 22,000 clones, approximately 78% seen once. The sequencing sample was made of peripheral blood. All receptors come from a human donor in a cohort sampled during active COVID-19.

J is TRBJ2-1 and V is TRBV6-4, with a possible D match to TRBD2 (5 bases). CDR1 and CDR2 from the germline V gene are MRHNA and SNTAGT. The CDR3 extends over 13 amino acids. V lost 4 bases to trimming and J lost 7 bases, with 11 bases between them. Here the CDR3 reads CASSVLEGNEQFF. For the CDR3, the DNA is TGTGCCAGCAGTGTACTAGAAGGGAATGAGCAGTTCTTC.

The chain is built from TRBV5-5 and TRBJ1-6; possibly TRBD1 for D (5 bases). CDR1 SGHKS and CDR2 YYEKEE come from the germline V gene (reference sequence). This CDR3 has 15 amino acids. Trimming left V 1 base short and J 8 bases short, with 13 bases between. CDR3 sequence (DNA): TGTGCCAGCAGCTTGAGCGGGGGATTGGATTCACCCCTCCACTTT. Translation gives CASSLSGGLDSPLHF.

The sample holds a few counts of this clone. This chain connects TRBV6-6 to TRBJ2-1; 9 bases map to TRBD2. J gave up 0 bases and V 5 bases, and 11 bases lay outside the gene matches. Germline V gene lookup returns CDR1 MNHNY and CDR2 SVGAGI (reference sequence). The CDR3 sequence is 18 residues long. The CDR3 is CASSPRGAGGFSYNEQFF. The CDR3 coding sequence is TGTGCCAGCAGTCCCCGTGGAGCGGGGGGTTTCTCCTACAATGAGCAGTTCTTC.

The chain is built from TRBV27 and TRBJ1-2; 11 bases line up with TRBD1. Trimming took 6 bases from V and 7 from J; bases not matched to a gene: 4. The germline V gene has CDR1 MNHEY and CDR2 SMNVEV (reference sequence). The CDR3 is 13 residues long. As DNA, the CDR3 is TGTGCCAGCAGGAGGACAGGGGGCTCTGGCTACACCTTC. Amino acid sequence: CASRRTGGSGYTF.

V is TRBV6-6 and J is TRBJ2-5, with 10 bases that match TRBD2. Germline-derived CDR1 and CDR2 are MNHNY and SVGAGI (reference sequence). The CDR3 sequence is 15 residues long. Losses at the gene ends were 7 bases for V and 0 bases for J; bases not matched to a gene: 5. As DNA, the CDR3 is TGTGCCAGCACCCAACTAGCGGGGTACCAAGAGACCCAGTACTTC. This translates into CASTQLAGYQETQYF.

The rearrangement links TRBV3-1 (or the pseudogene TRBV3-2) to TRBJ2-7; D might be TRBD1 (6 bases). Trimming removed 8 bases from V and 4 bases from J, with 12 bases in between. The CDR3 consists of 12 residues. CDR1 and CDR2 from the germline V gene are LGHDT and YNNKEL (reference sequence). This CDR3 is CASGRRGYEQYF. For the CDR3, the DNA is TGTGCCAGCGGTCGCAGGGGATACGAGCAGTACTTC.

The J gene is TRBJ1-4, the V gene TRBV29-1; weak D call: TRBD1 (5 bases). Germline V lookup: CDR1 SQVTM, CDR2 ANQGSEA. The CDR3 contains 14 residues. The CDR3 coding sequence is TGCAGGGGGGAGCGACTGGGGAGGAATAAAAAACTGTTTTTT. This encodes CRGERLGRNKKLFF.

The genes are TRBV5-1 and TRBJ2-2; tentatively, D is TRBD2 (6 bases). This CDR3 region has 15 residues. From germline, CDR1 is SGHRS and CDR2 YFSETQ. V lost 7 bases and J 4 bases, leaving 17 bases between the germline ends. The CDR3 here is CASSLGAGTTGELFF. CDR3 nucleotides: TGCGCCAGCTCCCTAGGGGCGGGAACCACCGGGGAGCTGTTTTTT.

The chain employs TRBV7-8 and TRBJ2-3; 10 nucleotides match TRBD2. V dropped 0 bases and J dropped 6; count of bases not matched to a gene: 12. Germline CDR1 and CDR2: SGHVS and FQNEAQ. The CDR3 loop spans 18 amino acids. CDR3 sequence reads: CASSLARSLAGVSDTQYF. CDR3 DNA: TGTGCCAGCAGCTTAGCGCGAAGCCTAGCGGGAGTCTCTGATACGCAGTATTTT.

The chain couples TRBV6-5 to TRBJ2-7; 9 nucleotides agree with TRBD2. Germline V lookup: CDR1 MNHEY, CDR2 SVGAGI. V was pared by 6 bases and J by 4 bases, with 7 bases of the junction left unmatched. CDR3 length: 14 amino acids. CDR3 bases: TGTGCCAGCAGCCGGGGACTAGCTGGGTACGAGCAGTACTTC. It yields the protein CASSRGLAGYEQYF.

The J gene is TRBJ1-5, the V gene TRBV5-1; D may be TRBD1 (6 bases). The CDR3 length is 14 residues. From germline, CDR1 is SGHRS and CDR2 YFSETQ. Trimming stripped 4 bases from V and 3 bases from J, with 11 bases between. Written as DNA, the CDR3 is TGCGCCAGCAGCCCCGGACAGAACAATCAGCCCCAGCATTTT. Protein sequence: CASSPGQNNQPQHF. Full variable domain (remainder filled in from reference TRBV5-1 and TRBJ1-5): KAGVTQTPRYLIKTRGQQVTLSCSPISGHRSVSWYQQTPGQGLQFLFEYFSETQRNKGNFPGRFSGRQFSNSRSEMNVSTLELGDSALYLCASSPGQNNQPQHFGDGTRLSIL.

This clone was found a few times. The CDR3 sequence is CAWSVFFRTGNSPLHF. The CDR3 DNA sequence: TGTGCCTGGAGTGTATTTTTCAGGACAGGGAATTCACCCCTCCACTTT. V and J are TRBV30 and TRBJ1-6, with 8 bases aligning to TRBD1. This CDR3 spans 16 amino acids. CDR1 and CDR2 from the germline V gene are GTSNPN and SVGIG (reference sequence). With 0 bases clipped from V and 7 bases from J, the junction kept 8 bases outside the gene matches.

V gene TRBV5-3 combines with J gene TRBJ1-2; 9 bases align to TRBD1. TRBV5-3 is annotated as an ORF whose role is uncertain. With V trimmed by 2 bases and J by 2 bases, 10 bases remained unmatched. This CDR3 contains 17 residues. CDR3 in DNA: TGTGCCAGAAGCTTCGGACAGGGGCCATCCCCGAACTATGGCTACACCTTC. It yields the protein CARSFGQGPSPNYGYTF.

The rearrangement links TRBV2 to TRBJ1-6, with 7 bases that match TRBD1. Germline CDR1 SNHLY, CDR2 FYNNEI. The CDR3 runs to 15 residues. Trimming cost V 7 bases and J 4 bases; bases outside gene matches: 7. The CDR3 nucleotides read TGTGCCAGCAAGGGGGCCGCGGGTTATAATTCACCCCTCCACTTT. Translating it yields CASKGAAGYNSPLHF.

The chain links TRBV7-2 to TRBJ2-5, with TRBD2 matching over 13 bases. The V gene's germline CDR1 is SGHTA and CDR2 FQGNSA. V shed 2 bases, J shed 4 bases, and the junction held 7 bases outside the gene matches. The CDR3 is 17 residues long. CDR3 protein: CASSLTSGGAGGETQYF. As DNA, the CDR3 is TGTGCCAGCAGCTTAACTAGCGGGGGGGCCGGTGGAGAGACCCAGTACTTC.

This clone was recorded once. The V gene is TRBV7-3, the J gene TRBJ1-5, with 7 bases lining up with TRBD1. Germline V gives CDR1 SGHTA, CDR2 FQGTGA. The CDR3 runs to 16 residues. The V and J ends lost 8 bases and 4 bases, in that order; junction bases with no gene match: 14. The CDR3 here is CASLLQGNHTNQPQHF. In DNA, the CDR3 is TGTGCCAGCCTCCTACAGGGGAACCACACGAATCAGCCCCAGCATTTT.

The chain joins TRBV20-1 to TRBJ2-3; D is possibly TRBD2 (5 bases). This CDR3 region has 15 residues. V was trimmed by 6 bases and J by 1 base, leaving 17 bases between them. Germline-derived CDR1 and CDR2 are DFQATT and SNEGSKA (reference sequence). CDR3: CSASPGGSRTDTQYF. The CDR3 bases are TGCAGTGCCAGTCCTGGCGGGTCCCGCACAGATACGCAGTATTTT.

In its sample, this clone was seen once. This chain connects TRBV6-5 to TRBJ2-7; 11 nucleotides agree with TRBD2. J lost 7 bases, V lost 8 bases, and 4 bases had no gene match. The germline gives CDR1 MNHEY, CDR2 SVGAGI. This CDR3 is 12 amino acids long. The CDR3 protein is CASARLAGEQYF. Here the CDR3 DNA reads TGTGCCAGCGCCAGACTAGCGGGAGAGCAGTACTTC.

The chain carries TRBV4-3 and TRBJ2-3; 9 nucleotides align to TRBD2. With V trimmed by 1 base and J by 7 bases, 15 bases remained unmatched. The CDR3 extends over 18 amino acids. The V gene's germline CDR1 is LGHNA and CDR2 YSLEER. The CDR3 sequence is CASSQGAGGPAGDYTQYF. The CDR3 coding sequence is TGCGCCAGCAGCCAAGGTGCGGGGGGGCCCGCGGGGGACTATACGCAGTATTTT.